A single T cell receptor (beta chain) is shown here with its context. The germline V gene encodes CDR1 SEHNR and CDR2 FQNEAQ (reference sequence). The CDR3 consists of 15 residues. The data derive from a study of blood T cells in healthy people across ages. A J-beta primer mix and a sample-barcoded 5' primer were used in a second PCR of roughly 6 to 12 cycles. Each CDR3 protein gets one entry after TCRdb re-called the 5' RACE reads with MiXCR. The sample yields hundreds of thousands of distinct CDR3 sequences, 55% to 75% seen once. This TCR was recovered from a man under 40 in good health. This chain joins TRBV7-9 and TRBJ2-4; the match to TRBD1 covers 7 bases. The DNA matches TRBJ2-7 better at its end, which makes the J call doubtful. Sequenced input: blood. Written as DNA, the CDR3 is TGTGCCAGCAGCCCCCCTGAGGGGGCCGTCGACGAGCAGTACTTC. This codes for CASSPPEGAVDEQYF.